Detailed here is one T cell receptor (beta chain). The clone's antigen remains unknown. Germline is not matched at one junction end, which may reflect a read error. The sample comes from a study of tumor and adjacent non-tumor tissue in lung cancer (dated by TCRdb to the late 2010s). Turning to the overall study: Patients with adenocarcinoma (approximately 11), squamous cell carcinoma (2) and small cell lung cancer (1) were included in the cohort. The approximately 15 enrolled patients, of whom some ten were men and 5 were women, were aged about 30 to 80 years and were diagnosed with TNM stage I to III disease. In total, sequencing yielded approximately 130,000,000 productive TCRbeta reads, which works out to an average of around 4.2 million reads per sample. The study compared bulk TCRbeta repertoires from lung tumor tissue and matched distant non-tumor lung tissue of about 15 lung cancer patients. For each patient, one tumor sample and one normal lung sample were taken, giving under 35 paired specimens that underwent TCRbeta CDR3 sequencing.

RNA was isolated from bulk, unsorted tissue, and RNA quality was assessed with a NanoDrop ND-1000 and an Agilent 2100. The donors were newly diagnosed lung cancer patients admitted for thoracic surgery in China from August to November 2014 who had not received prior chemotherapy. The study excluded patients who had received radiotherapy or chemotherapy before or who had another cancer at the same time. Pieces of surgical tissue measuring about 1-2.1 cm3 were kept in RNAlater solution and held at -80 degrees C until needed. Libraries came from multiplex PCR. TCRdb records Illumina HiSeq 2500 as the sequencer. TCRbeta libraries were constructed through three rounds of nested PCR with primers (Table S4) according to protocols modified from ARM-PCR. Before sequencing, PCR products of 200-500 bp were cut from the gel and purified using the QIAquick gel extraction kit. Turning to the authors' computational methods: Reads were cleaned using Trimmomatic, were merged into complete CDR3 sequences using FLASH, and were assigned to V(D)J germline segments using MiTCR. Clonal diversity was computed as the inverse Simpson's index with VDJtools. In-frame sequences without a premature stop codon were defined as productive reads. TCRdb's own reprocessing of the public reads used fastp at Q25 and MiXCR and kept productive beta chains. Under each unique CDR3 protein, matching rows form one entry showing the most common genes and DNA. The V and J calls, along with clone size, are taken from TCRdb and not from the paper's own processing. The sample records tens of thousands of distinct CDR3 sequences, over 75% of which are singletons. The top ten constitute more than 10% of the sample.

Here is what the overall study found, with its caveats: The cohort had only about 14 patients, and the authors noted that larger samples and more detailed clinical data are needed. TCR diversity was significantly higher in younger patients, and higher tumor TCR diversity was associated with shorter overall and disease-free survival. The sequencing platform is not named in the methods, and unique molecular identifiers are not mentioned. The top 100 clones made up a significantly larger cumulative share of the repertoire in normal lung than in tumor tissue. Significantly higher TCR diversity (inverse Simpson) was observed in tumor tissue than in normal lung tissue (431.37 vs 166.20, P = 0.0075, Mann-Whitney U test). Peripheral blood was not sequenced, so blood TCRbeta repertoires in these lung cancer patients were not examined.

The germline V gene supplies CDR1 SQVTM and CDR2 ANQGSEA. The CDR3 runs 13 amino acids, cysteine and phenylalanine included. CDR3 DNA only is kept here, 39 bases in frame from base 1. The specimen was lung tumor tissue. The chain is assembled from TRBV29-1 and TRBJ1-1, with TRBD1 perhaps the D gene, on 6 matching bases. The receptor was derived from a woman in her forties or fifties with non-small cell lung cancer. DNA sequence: TGCAGCTCATCCAAGTCGGGGGACACTGAAGCTTCCTTT. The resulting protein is CSSSKSGDTEASF.